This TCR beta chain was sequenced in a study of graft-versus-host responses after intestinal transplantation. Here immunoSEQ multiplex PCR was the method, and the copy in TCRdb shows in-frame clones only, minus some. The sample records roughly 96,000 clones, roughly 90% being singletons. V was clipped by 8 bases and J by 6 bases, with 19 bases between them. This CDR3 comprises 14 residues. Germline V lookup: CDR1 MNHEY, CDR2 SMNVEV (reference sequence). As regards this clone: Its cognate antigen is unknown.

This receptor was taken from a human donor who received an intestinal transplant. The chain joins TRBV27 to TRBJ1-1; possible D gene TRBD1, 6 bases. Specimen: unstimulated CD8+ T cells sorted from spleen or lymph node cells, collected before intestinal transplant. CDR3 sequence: CASGPADSGAEAFF. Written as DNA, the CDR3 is TGTGCCAGCGGACCGGCGGACAGCGGCGCTGAAGCTTTCTTT.